This paragraph covers one TCR beta chain sequence. What it binds is not known. This entry belongs to a study of shared clonotypes between healthy human individuals. Whole-study findings and limits: Apart from blood, nothing was sampled; tissue repertoires likely differ. It was the few donors that limited the genetic and exposure-history diversity represented. The study generally estimated greater richness for naive than memory subsets.

Produced via immunoSEQ multiplex PCR; TCRdb's table is partial and in-frame only. The profile shows around 1.1 million clones, more than 75% of them singletons. The germline gives CDR1 MNHEY, CDR2 SMNVEV (reference sequence). With V trimmed by 1 base and J by 4 bases, 12 bases remained unmatched. The CDR3 runs 17 residues. This sequence was found in a man between 18 and 35 years old in good health. Some clones in this sample may be carry-over from other donors' samples. Source material: memory CD4+ T cells from PBMCs. Subset: CD45RA-negative fraction. This chain joins TRBV27 and TRBJ2-7; TRBD2 agrees at 8 bases. The CDR3 sequence: CASSLFSLAGKEYEQYF. CDR3 in DNA: TGTGCCAGCAGTTTATTTAGTCTAGCGGGCAAGGAGTACGAGCAGTACTTC.